The 21 T cell receptor beta chains in this list originate from one sample, sequenced in a study of radiation and T cells in renal cell carcinoma. Time point noted: blood 2 weeks post-SBRT. Treatment: 15 Gy SBRT to primary tumor, nephrectomy 4 weeks later. Data came from immunoSEQ multiplex PCR; TCRdb stores just in-frame clones and leaves some out. Counted here are tens of thousands of clones, approximately 83% occurring once; the ten biggest clones make up 20% to 25%. The sequencing here drew on blood, taken from a patient whose treatment included radiotherapy and nephrectomy. These receptors came from a woman aged 45-59 years with renal cell carcinoma.

The chain employs TRBV28 and TRBJ1-5; no firm D call. In germline, CDR1 is MDHEN, CDR2 SYDVKM. V was shortened by 1 base and J by 6 bases, with 7 bases between the two germline ends. This CDR3 region has 13 residues. CDR3 sequence (DNA): TGTGCCAGCAGTTTATCGGCGTCTCAGCCCCAGCATTTT. This gives the protein CASSLSASQPQHF.

Concerning this clone: Other nucleotide sequences in the sample specify the same CDR3. J is TRBJ2-3 and V is TRBV4-3; 7 bases match TRBD2. The CDR3 totals 17 residues. Germline lookup yields CDR1 LGHNA and CDR2 YSLEER. Trimming removed 0 bases from V and 0 bases from J; junction bases left unmatched: 6. The DNA of the CDR3 is TGCGCCAGCAGCCAAGAAGGCGGGGGACCGAGCACAGATACGCAGTATTTT. Protein product: CASSQEGGGPSTDTQYF.

The CDR3 loop reads CAWSPEQETQYF. The CDR3, as DNA: TGTGCCTGGAGTCCAGAACAAGAGACCCAGTACTTC. V is TRBV30 and J is TRBJ2-5; D is ambiguous. Germline V gene data show CDR1 as GTSNPN and CDR2 as SVGIG (reference sequence). V was shortened by 2 bases and J by 2 bases, with 6 bases between the two germline ends. The CDR3 sequence is 12 residues long.

The CDR3 region is CASSFTSTGNYGYTF. In nucleotides, the CDR3 is TGTGCCAGCAGTTTCACCTCGACGGGTAACTATGGCTACACCTTC. The V gene is TRBV6-5, the J gene TRBJ1-2; D remains ambiguous. Germline values: CDR1 MNHEY, CDR2 SVGAGI. Trimming pared 4 bases from V and 1 base from J, leaving 13 bases between. This CDR3 region has 15 residues.

The chain couples TRBV7-6 to TRBJ1-4; 9 bases align to TRBD1. This CDR3 region has 15 residues. Unmatched junction bases numbered 7, after V lost 5 bases and J lost 6 bases. Germline V gives CDR1 SGHVS, CDR2 FNYEAQ. The CDR3 region has the DNA TGTGCCAGCAGCAGACGACAGGGGGGCGATGAAAAACTGTTTTTT. Translating it yields CASSRRQGGDEKLFF.

This clone occurred a few times. This chain uses TRBV11-2 with TRBJ1-1; D remains ambiguous. The germline V gene has CDR1 SGHAT and CDR2 FQNNGV. Trimming took 3 bases from V and 7 from J, leaving 6 bases between them. This CDR3 is 11 amino acids long. The CDR3: CASSFAREAFF. The CDR3 DNA reads TGTGCCAGCAGCTTTGCTCGTGAAGCTTTCTTT.

The V and J genes are TRBV28 and TRBJ1-4; a weak D match, TRBD1 (6 bases). This CDR3 comprises 13 residues. Germline-derived CDR1 and CDR2 are MDHEN and SYDVKM. Trimming left V 8 bases short and J 5 bases short, with 12 bases between. CDR3 region: CASQTGGNEKLFF. In DNA form, the CDR3 reads TGTGCCAGCCAGACAGGCGGCAATGAAAAACTGTTTTTT.

This chain links TRBV10-3 with TRBJ2-6; perhaps TRBD2 as D (5 bases). V gave up 3 bases and J gave up 11 bases, with 8 bases separating them. The CDR3 is made up of 12 amino acids. Germline-derived CDR1 and CDR2 are ENHRY and SYGVKD. CDR3 sequence (DNA): TGTGCCATCAGTGACACGGACTACGTCCTGACTTTC. It specifies CAISDTDYVLTF.

The chain couples TRBV7-2 to TRBJ2-7; 8 positions agree with TRBD2. Germline V gene sequence: CDR1 SGHTA, CDR2 FQGNSA. The CDR3 sequence is 15 residues long. V trimming: 0 bases; J trimming: 8 bases; junction bases outside the gene matches: 9. The CDR3 sequence is CASSLALAGGGQQYF. The CDR3 coding sequence is TGTGCCAGCAGCTTAGCTTTGGCGGGGGGAGGCCAGCAGTACTTC.

The V and J genes are TRBV7-2 and TRBJ2-2; 7 bases match TRBD2. The length of the CDR3 is 14 residues. Trimming took 4 bases from V and 5 from J; bases not matched to a gene: 4. Germline V gene data show CDR1 as SGHTA and CDR2 as FQGNSA. CDR3 DNA sequence: TGTGCCAGCAGCTCACCCGGGAGGACCGGGGAGCTGTTTTTT. The encoded protein is CASSSPGRTGELFF.

The genes are TRBV5-1 and TRBJ1-2, with no clear D. V was pared by 0 bases and J by 1 base, with 7 bases between. The germline gives CDR1 SGHRS, CDR2 YFSETQ. The CDR3 totals 14 residues. The CDR3 DNA follows: TGCGCCAGCAGCTTGGGGTCCAGTAACTATGGCTACACCTTC. This sequence encodes CASSLGSSNYGYTF.

The gene calls are TRBV7-2 and TRBJ2-7; D is unclear. V was cut by 2 bases and J by 3 bases, with 8 bases left in between. Germline CDR1 and CDR2: SGHTA and FQGNSA. The CDR3 is 13 residues long. The CDR3 sequence is CASSLSLVYEQYF. CDR3 sequence (DNA): TGTGCCAGCAGCTTAAGCCTGGTCTACGAGCAGTACTTC. Full variable domain (outside the CDR3, taken from reference TRBV7-2 and TRBJ2-7): GAGVSQSPSNKVTEKGKDVELRCDPISGHTALYWYRQSLGQGLEFLIYFQGNSAPDKSGLPSDRFSAERTGGSVSTLTIQRTQQEDSAVYLCASSLSLVYEQYFGPGTRLTVT.

The rearrangement joins TRBV6-1 to TRBJ2-5, with a possible D match to TRBD1 (5 bases). With 6 bases removed from V and 4 bases from J, the gap between germline ends came to 15 bases. CDR1 MNHNS and CDR2 SASEGT come from the germline V gene. This CDR3 region has 14 residues. The CDR3 sequence is CASSESGYRETQYF. The CDR3 DNA reads as TGTGCCAGCAGCGAATCAGGGTACCGAGAGACCCAGTACTTC.

The chain couples TRBV19 to TRBJ1-2, with D possibly TRBD1 on 5 matching bases. Looked up from germline, CDR1 is LNHDA and CDR2 is SQIVND (reference sequence). The CDR3 runs 11 residues. Trimming shortened V by 4 bases and J by 13 bases, and 13 bases separated the two germline ends. CDR3 DNA: TGTGCCAGTAGTAGGGGGACGGTCCGCACCTTC. It codes for CASSRGTVRTF.

The gene calls are TRBV10-1 and TRBJ2-1; D unclear. V was trimmed by 5 bases and J by 8 bases, leaving 16 bases between them. CDR3 length: 14 amino acids. Germline V CDR1 and CDR2: WNHNN, SYGVQD (reference sequence). CDR3 nucleotide sequence: TGCGCCAGCAGTAAGGACCGCTCCAGCCATGAGCAGTTCTTC. As protein: CASSKDRSSHEQFF.

This clone was observed a single time. The V gene is TRBV7-2, the J gene TRBJ2-1, with a possible D match to TRBD2 (6 bases). The CDR3 runs 15 residues. Trimming cost V 4 bases and J 9 bases, with 19 bases left between them. Germline-derived CDR1 and CDR2 are SGHTA and FQGNSA. CDR3 protein: CASSWGTPVASEQFF. As DNA, the CDR3 is TGTGCCAGCAGCTGGGGGACTCCCGTCGCTAGTGAGCAGTTCTTC.

The genes are TRBV7-9 and TRBJ1-2, with unresolved D. Between the trimmed V and J ends, which lost 2 bases and 0 bases, there was a span of 7 bases. Germline V gives CDR1 SEHNR, CDR2 FQNEAQ (reference sequence). This CDR3 region has 14 residues. CDR3 loop: CASSLNLANYGYTF. CDR3 DNA: TGTGCCAGCAGCTTAAACCTAGCTAACTATGGCTACACCTTC.

The chain uses TRBV6-5 and TRBJ2-1; 9 bases are a match to TRBD2. CDR1 and CDR2 (germline): MNHEY, SVGAGI. This CDR3 has 14 residues. J lost 3 bases, V lost 5 bases, and 2 bases had no gene match. The CDR3 sequence is CASSLSGGYNEQFF. In nucleotides, the CDR3 is TGTGCCAGCAGTCTTAGCGGGGGCTACAATGAGCAGTTCTTC.

This clone was observed a handful of times. The chain uses TRBV5-4 and TRBJ1-2, with a weak D call TRBD1 (6 bases). Trimming took 0 bases from V and 4 from J, leaving 13 bases between them. The germline V gene has CDR1 SGHNT and CDR2 YYREEE (reference sequence). The CDR3 has 15 amino acids. CDR3 residues: CASSLGGAQSYGYTF. CDR3 DNA: TGTGCCAGCAGCTTGGGGGGGGCGCAGAGCTATGGCTACACCTTC.

The rearrangement joins TRBV7-9 to TRBJ1-1; D is undetermined. This CDR3 is 11 amino acids long. Germline-derived CDR1 and CDR2 are SEHNR and FQNEAQ (reference sequence). V was shortened by 11 bases and J by 1 base, with 8 bases between the two germline ends. The CDR3 protein is CAVFGNTEAFF. CDR3 nucleotide sequence: TGTGCCGTGTTCGGGAACACTGAAGCTTTCTTT.

This clone was seen a single time. A read error is possible here, since a much larger clone lies one base away. This chain uses TRBV5-4 with TRBJ2-3; no clear D gene. Per the germline V gene, CDR1 is SGHNT and CDR2 is YYREEE (reference sequence). The CDR3 extends over 14 amino acids. The CDR3: CASSTSLTTDMQYF. The CDR3 DNA reads as TGTGCCAGCAGCACCTCGTTAACAACAGATATGCAGTATTTT.